The clone carrying this T cell receptor beta chain appeared many times. Its antigen is unidentified. Amplification targeted the TCR beta CDR3 regions, with RNA transcripts as the source material. Second-round multiplex PCR followed a first-round RT-PCR using HTBI primers. TCRdb recomputed calls from the multiplex PCR reads with MiXCR, one row per CDR3 protein. Of 450,000 or so distinct CDR3 sequences in the sample, approximately 14% were seen once. These data come from a study of Graves' ophthalmopathy and Graves' hyperthyroidism. Serum thyroxine and TRAb, along with clinical symptoms, thyroid ultrasound and orbital computed tomography, were what diagnosis relied on. Sampling under 12 ml of fresh peripheral blood provided the PBMCs. Overall study results and limits: For predicting ophthalmopathy progression, the model had roughly 70% sensitivity and approximately 72% specificity.

CDR1 and CDR2 (germline): MGHRA, YSYEKL. V gave up 3 bases and J gave up 4 bases; unmatched junction bases: 7. The CDR3 consists of 15 residues. The clonotype originates from a woman aged 25 to 39 with Graves' ophthalmopathy. The sequencing input was blood. The V gene is TRBV4-1, the J gene TRBJ1-2; 8 positions match TRBD1. Here the CDR3 reads CASSQEGQAVYGYTF. The CDR3 region has the DNA TGCGCCAGCAGCCAGGAGGGACAGGCCGTCTATGGCTACACCTTC.